This entry is about one TCR beta chain. Authors' data handling: Amplification of reference gene primers was used by the study to estimate nucleated cell counts. Sequencing was performed with immunoSEQ multiplex PCR; in TCRdb, only in-frame clones are kept and a portion is missing. V and J calls and clone size are copied from that table; D and trimming were computed from the DNA. This sample has under 400,000 clones, with about nine tenths found just once. Participant ages covered about 18 to 90 years across 20 to 30 US areas. This sample was taken from a study of blood T cell repertoires in COVID-19. CDR1 is GTSNPN and CDR2 is SVGIG in the germline V gene (reference sequence). The V segment lost 5 bases and the J segment 2 bases; nucleotides outside the gene matches: 9. CDR3 length: 16 residues.

Material for sequencing was PBMCs or T cells enriched from blood (not recorded which). The rearrangement links TRBV30 to TRBJ1-6; 7 bases line up with TRBD1. The source of this sequence is a woman aged 25 to 45 who had been exposed to COVID-19. The CDR3 DNA reads as TGTGCCTGGGCGTTACAGGGGAGCGCCTATAATTCACCCCTCCACTTT. This codes for CAWALQGSAYNSPLHF.